This TCR beta chain is drawn from a study of cytomegalovirus exposure and HLA in healthy donors. The germline CDR1 and CDR2 sequences are MNHNS and SASEGT. The CDR3 spans 14 residues. Trimming left V 0 bases short and J 7 bases short, with 10 bases between. Method: immunoSEQ multiplex PCR; TCRdb's copy keeps in-frame clones and lacks some. The sample has around 60,000 clones; about 94% are singletons. This TCR came from a man aged 18 to 30 in good health and CMV-seropositive. This chain joins TRBV6-1 and TRBJ2-1; D ambiguous. The sequenced sample consisted of PBMCs. The CDR3 DNA reads TGTGCCAGCAGTGAAGCGCAGGAAAGGAATGAGCAGTTCTTC. Encoded protein: CASSEAQERNEQFF.